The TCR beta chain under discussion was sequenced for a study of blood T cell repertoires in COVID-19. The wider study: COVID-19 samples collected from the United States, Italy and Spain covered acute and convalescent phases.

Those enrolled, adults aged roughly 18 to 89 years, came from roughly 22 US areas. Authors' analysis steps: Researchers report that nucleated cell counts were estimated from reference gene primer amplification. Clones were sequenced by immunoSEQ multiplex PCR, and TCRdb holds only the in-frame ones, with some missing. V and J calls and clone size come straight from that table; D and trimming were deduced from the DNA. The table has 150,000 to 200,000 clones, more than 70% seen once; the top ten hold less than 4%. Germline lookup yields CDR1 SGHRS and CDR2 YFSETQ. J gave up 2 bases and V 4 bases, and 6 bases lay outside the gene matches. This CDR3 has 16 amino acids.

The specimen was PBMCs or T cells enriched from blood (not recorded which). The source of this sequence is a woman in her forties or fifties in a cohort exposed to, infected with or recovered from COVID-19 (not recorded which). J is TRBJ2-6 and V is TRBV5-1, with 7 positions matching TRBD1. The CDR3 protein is CASSPRTGAGANVLTF. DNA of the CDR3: TGCGCCAGCAGCCCCCGTACAGGGGCTGGGGCCAACGTCCTGACTTTC.